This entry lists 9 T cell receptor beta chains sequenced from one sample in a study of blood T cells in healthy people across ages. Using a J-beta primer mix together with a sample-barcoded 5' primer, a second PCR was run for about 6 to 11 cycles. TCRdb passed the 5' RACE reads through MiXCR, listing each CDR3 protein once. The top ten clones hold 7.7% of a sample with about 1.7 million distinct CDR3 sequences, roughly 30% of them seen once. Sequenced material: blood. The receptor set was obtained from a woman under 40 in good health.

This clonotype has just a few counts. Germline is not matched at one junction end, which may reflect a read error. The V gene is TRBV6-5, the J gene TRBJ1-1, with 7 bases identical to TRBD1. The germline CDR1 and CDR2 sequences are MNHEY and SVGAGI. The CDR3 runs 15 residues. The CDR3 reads CANSYSQGRNTEAFF. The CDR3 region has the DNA TGTGCCAACAGTTACTCACAGGGGAGGAACACTGAAGCTTTCTTT.

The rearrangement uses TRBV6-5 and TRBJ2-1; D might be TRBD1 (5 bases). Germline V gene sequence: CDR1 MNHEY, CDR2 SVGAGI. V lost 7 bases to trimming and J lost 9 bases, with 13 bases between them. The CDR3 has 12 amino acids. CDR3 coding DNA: TGTGCCAGCAAGCAGGGCAACACTGAGCAGTTCTTC. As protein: CASKQGNTEQFF.

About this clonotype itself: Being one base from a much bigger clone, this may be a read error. CDR3 sequence: CASSARGREETQYF. The CDR3 nucleotides are TGTGCCAGCAGCGCCCGGGGCAGAGAAGAGACCCAGTACTTC. V is TRBV9 and J is TRBJ2-5; D possibly matches TRBD1 or TRBD2 (5 bases each). V shed 3 bases and J shed 3 bases, with 12 bases lying between them. Germline CDR1 reads SGDLS; CDR2 reads YYNGEE. The CDR3 is 14 amino acids.

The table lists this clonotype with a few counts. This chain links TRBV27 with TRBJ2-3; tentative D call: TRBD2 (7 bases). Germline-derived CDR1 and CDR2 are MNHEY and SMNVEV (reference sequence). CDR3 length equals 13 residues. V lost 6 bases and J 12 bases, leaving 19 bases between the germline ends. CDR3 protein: CASRKGGAPGQYF. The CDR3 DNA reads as TGTGCCAGCAGAAAAGGGGGGGCCCCCGGACAGTATTTT.

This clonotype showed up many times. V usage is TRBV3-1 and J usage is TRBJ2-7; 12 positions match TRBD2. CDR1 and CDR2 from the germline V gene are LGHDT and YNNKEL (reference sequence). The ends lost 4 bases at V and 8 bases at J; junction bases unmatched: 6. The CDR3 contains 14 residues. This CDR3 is CASSPGLAGVQQYF. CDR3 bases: TGTGCCAGCAGCCCGGGACTAGCGGGTGTACAGCAGTACTTC.

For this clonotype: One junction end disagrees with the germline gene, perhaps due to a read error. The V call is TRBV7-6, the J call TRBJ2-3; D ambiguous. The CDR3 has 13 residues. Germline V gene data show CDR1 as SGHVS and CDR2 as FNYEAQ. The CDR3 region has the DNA TGTGCCGGCAGCTCCCTTATTGGAGATACGCAGTATTTT. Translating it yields CAGSSLIGDTQYF.

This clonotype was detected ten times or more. The CDR3 protein is CASSRLNEQFF. The CDR3 DNA follows: TGTGCCAGCAGCCGACTCAATGAGCAGTTCTTC. This chain links TRBV7-9 with TRBJ2-1; no firm D call. The CDR3 consists of 11 residues. Germline V CDR1 and CDR2: SEHNR, FQNEAQ (reference sequence). The V end was cut by 5 bases, the J end by 6 bases, with 5 bases between.

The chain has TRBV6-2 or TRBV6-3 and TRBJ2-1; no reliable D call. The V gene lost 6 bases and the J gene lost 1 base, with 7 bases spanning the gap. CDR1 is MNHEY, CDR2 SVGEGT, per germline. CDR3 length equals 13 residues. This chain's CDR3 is CASREDSYNEQFF. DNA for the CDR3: TGTGCCAGCAGAGAGGATTCCTACAATGAGCAGTTCTTC.

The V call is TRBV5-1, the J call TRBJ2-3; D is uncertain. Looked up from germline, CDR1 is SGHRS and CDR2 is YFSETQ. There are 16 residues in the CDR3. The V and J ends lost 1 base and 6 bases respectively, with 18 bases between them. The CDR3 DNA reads TGCGCCAGCAGCTTGTATGGTCGAACAAAGCAGGATACGCAGTATTTT. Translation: CASSLYGRTKQDTQYF.